The 28 T cell receptor beta chains below come from one sample, sequenced in a study of Ad26.COV2.S vaccination and SARS-CoV-2 variants. Only in-frame clones appear in the TCRdb table, and some are missing; sequencing was by immunoSEQ multiplex PCR. The sample has 300,000 to 450,000 clones, 70% to 90% seen once; the top ten hold about 3.3%. Treatment given: some 20 received Ad26.COV2.S at low or high dose, single or two shots; five or six received placebo; per-sample allocation not given. Repertoires come from day 63 after the first vaccine or placebo injection. Sequencing was performed on peripheral blood, taken in a trial of Ad26.COV2.S vaccine versus placebo. Receptors originate from a person aged 18-60 years who received the Ad26.COV2.S COVID-19 vaccine or a placebo.

This clone was picked up a small number of times. The chain is built from TRBV28 and TRBJ1-5, with D unclear. CDR1 is MDHEN, CDR2 SYDVKM, per germline. Trimming took 5 bases from V and 12 from J, leaving 23 bases between them. CDR3 length equals 15 residues. The DNA of the CDR3 is TGTGCCAGCAGTCCCCGGTCACTCCGAAAATGGATCCAGCATTTT. Translated: CASSPRSLRKWIQHF.

V and J are TRBV28 and TRBJ2-1, with 9 bases that match TRBD2. The V gene's germline CDR1 is MDHEN and CDR2 SYDVKM. This CDR3 spans 17 amino acids. V lost 7 bases and J lost 8; bases outside the gene matches: 18. The CDR3 is CASNLLAGPSGGDEQFF. The DNA for the CDR3 is TGTGCCAGCAATTTGCTAGCGGGACCCTCAGGTGGGGATGAGCAGTTCTTC.

This clone was detected only once. The rearrangement links TRBV5-1 to TRBJ1-5; tentative D call: TRBD1 (6 bases). From germline, CDR1 is SGHRS and CDR2 YFSETQ. The CDR3 length is 15 residues. The V end was cut by 4 bases, the J end by 3 bases, with 14 bases between. The CDR3 reads CASSPEPGANQPQHF. In DNA form, the CDR3 reads TGCGCCAGCAGCCCGGAGCCAGGGGCCAATCAGCCCCAGCATTTT. The complete variable domain, with remaining parts taken from reference TRBV5-1 and TRBJ1-5, reads KAGVTQTPRYLIKTRGQQVTLSCSPISGHRSVSWYQQTPGQGLQFLFEYFSETQRNKGNFPGRFSGRQFSNSRSEMNVSTLELGDSALYLCASSPEPGANQPQHFGDGTRLSIL.

The chain has TRBV5-6 and TRBJ1-2; tentative D call: TRBD1 (5 bases). This CDR3 is 15 amino acids long. In germline, CDR1 is SGHDT, CDR2 YYEEEE. V was clipped by 2 bases and J by 4 bases, with 15 bases between them. This chain's CDR3 is CASSLQGAGTYGYTF. The CDR3 DNA reads as TGTGCCAGCAGCTTACAAGGGGCAGGGACCTATGGCTACACCTTC.

The chain joins TRBV5-4 to TRBJ1-1; D remains unclear. CDR3 length: 13 residues. V lost 0 bases and J lost 4, with 7 bases in between. The germline V gene encodes CDR1 SGHNT and CDR2 YYREEE (reference sequence). CDR3 coding DNA: TGTGCCAGCAGCTTGGGTAACCCCACTGAAGCTTTCTTT. Its protein is CASSLGNPTEAFF. The full variable domain, its missing parts supplied by reference TRBV5-4 and TRBJ1-1, is ETGVTQSPTHLIKTRGQQVTLRCSSQSGHNTVSWYQQALGQGPQFIFQYYREEENGRGNFPPRFSGLQFPNYSSELNVNALELDDSALYLCASSLGNPTEAFFGQGTRLTVV.

This chain links TRBV27 with TRBJ2-7; 8 positions match TRBD2. The CDR3 length is 15 residues. After removal of 4 bases from V and 9 bases from J, the junction contained 14 bases not matched to a gene. Germline V CDR1 and CDR2: MNHEY, SMNVEV (reference sequence). The CDR3 DNA reads as TGTGCCAGCAGTTCCTTAGCGGGATCGGCATTGAGGCAGTACTTC. Translation gives CASSSLAGSALRQYF.

This chain uses TRBV5-1 with TRBJ2-7, with 7 nucleotides matching TRBD1. CDR3 length: 14 residues. The J segment lost 8 bases and the V segment lost 2 bases, leaving 10 bases of the junction unmatched. CDR1 and CDR2 from the germline V gene are SGHRS and YFSETQ. CDR3 in DNA: TGCGCCAGCAGCTTAGGGACAGCCCTTTCGCAGCAGTACTTC. Translation gives CASSLGTALSQQYF.

This clone has a handful of counts. The chain combines TRBV27 with TRBJ1-1, with D uncertain. Germline V gene lookup returns CDR1 MNHEY and CDR2 SMNVEV (reference sequence). Trimming took off 2 bases at V and 5 bases at J, with 9 bases between the two ends. This CDR3 is built from 13 residues. The DNA of the CDR3 is TGTGCCAGCAGTTTACTCGGGGTGACTGAAGCTTTCTTT. Its translation is CASSLLGVTEAFF.

The chain recombines TRBV6-6 with TRBJ1-2; D is undetermined. V was cut by 8 bases and J by 4 bases, with 11 bases left in between. The CDR3 has 12 residues. CDR1 and CDR2 from the germline V gene are MNHNY and SVGAGI (reference sequence). The DNA for the CDR3 is TGTGCCAGCGTCGACGGAATCTATGGCTACACCTTC. It codes for CASVDGIYGYTF.

The chain joins TRBV7-6 to TRBJ1-6; tentative D call: TRBD1 (5 bases). This CDR3 spans 15 amino acids. CDR1 and CDR2 (germline): SGHVS, FNYEAQ. Between the trimmed V and J ends, which lost 3 bases and 6 bases, there was a span of 12 bases. The CDR3 reads CASSFAAGSNSPLHF. The CDR3 coding sequence is TGTGCCAGCAGCTTCGCGGCAGGGAGTAATTCACCCCTCCACTTT. The variable domain in full, with the rest retrieved from reference TRBV7-6 and TRBJ1-6, is GAGVSQSPRYKVTKRGQDVALRCDPISGHVSLYWYRQALGQGPEFLTYFNYEAQQDKSGLPNDRFSAERPEGSISTLTIQRTEQRDSAMYRCASSFAAGSNSPLHFGNGTRLTVT.

The chain recombines TRBV7-2 with TRBJ2-5, with a weak D call TRBD2 (5 bases). This CDR3 comprises 13 residues. CDR1 and CDR2 from the germline V gene are SGHTA and FQGNSA. Trimming removed 3 bases at V and 1 base at J, with 6 bases between. The CDR3 spells CASSFLAQETQYF. The CDR3 coding sequence is TGTGCCAGCAGCTTCCTAGCCCAAGAGACCCAGTACTTC.

This clone was seen more than once but under ten times. The rearrangement links TRBV6-5 to TRBJ2-7, with 11 bases identical to TRBD2. The CDR3 loop spans 13 amino acids. Trimming cost V 10 bases and J 6 bases; bases outside gene matches: 8. The germline V gene encodes CDR1 MNHEY and CDR2 SVGAGI. The CDR3 DNA reads as TGTGCCACCACTAGCGGGAGAGGGGGCGAGCAGTACTTC. As protein: CATTSGRGGEQYF.

This chain uses TRBV19 with TRBJ2-5; a possible D gene is TRBD1 (6 bases). Germline-derived CDR1 and CDR2 are LNHDA and SQIVND (reference sequence). V was pared by 6 bases and J by 5 bases, with 10 bases between. The length of the CDR3 is 12 residues. The CDR3 loop reads CASSGQLETQYF. Here the CDR3 DNA reads TGTGCCAGTAGCGGACAGTTGGAGACCCAGTACTTC. Complete variable domain (other parts from reference TRBV19 and TRBJ2-5): DGGITQSPKYLFRKEGQNVTLSCEQNLNHDAMYWYRQDPGQGLRLIYYSQIVNDFQKGDIAEGYSVSREKKESFPLTVTSAQKNPTAFYLCASSGQLETQYFGPGTRLLVL.

V is TRBV19 and J is TRBJ1-1; D is perhaps TRBD1 (5 bases). The CDR3 is made up of 15 amino acids. The V gene lost 3 bases and the J gene lost 4 bases, with 15 bases spanning the gap. Germline values: CDR1 LNHDA, CDR2 SQIVND (reference sequence). The CDR3 DNA follows: TGTGCCAGTAGTATCACTTCAGGGTGGGGCACTGAAGCTTTCTTT. Its translation is CASSITSGWGTEAFF.

The genes are TRBV19 and TRBJ2-7; tentatively, D is TRBD2 (5 bases). The CDR3 consists of 16 residues. V dropped 9 bases and J dropped 0 bases, with 21 bases sitting between them. Germline V CDR1 and CDR2: LNHDA, SQIVND (reference sequence). The CDR3 loop reads CASSPRLEASSYEQYF. Written as DNA, the CDR3 is TGTGCCAGCTCCCCGCGGCTGGAGGCGAGCTCCTACGAGCAGTACTTC.

The V call is TRBV7-2, the J call TRBJ2-2; TRBD1 agrees at 12 bases. J lost 6 bases, V lost 5 bases, and 7 bases had no gene match. Germline loops: CDR1 SGHTA, CDR2 FQGNSA. CDR3 size: 16 residues. CDR3 DNA sequence: TGTGCCAGCAGCCCGAGAGGGACAGGGGGCGCCGGGGAGCTGTTTTTT. This sequence encodes CASSPRGTGGAGELFF. The whole variable domain, remainder taken from reference TRBV7-2 and TRBJ2-2, is GAGVSQSPSNKVTEKGKDVELRCDPISGHTALYWYRQSLGQGLEFLIYFQGNSAPDKSGLPSDRFSAERTGGSVSTLTIQRTQQEDSAVYLCASSPRGTGGAGELFFGEGSRLTVL.

V is TRBV9 and J is TRBJ1-3; possible D gene TRBD1, 5 bases. Germline values: CDR1 SGDLS, CDR2 YYNGEE. The CDR3 covers 15 residues. V lost 0 bases, J lost 7 bases, and 14 bases lay in between. DNA of the CDR3: TGTGCCAGCAGCGTAGGTCAGGGCGCAGGGAACACCATATATTTT. It is translated as CASSVGQGAGNTIYF.

This clone was seen a single time. This chain links TRBV28 with TRBJ2-7; 7 bases map to TRBD2. J lost 6 bases, V lost 2 bases, and 10 bases had no gene match. Per germline, CDR1 MDHEN and CDR2 SYDVKM. The CDR3 is made up of 15 amino acids. CDR3 protein: CASSLPASGRGEQYF. In DNA, the CDR3 is TGTGCCAGCAGTTTACCGGCTAGCGGAAGGGGCGAGCAGTACTTC.

J is TRBJ1-1 and V is TRBV30; D is possibly TRBD1 (5 bases). CDR3 length equals 14 residues. The germline gives CDR1 GTSNPN, CDR2 SVGIG (reference sequence). V was clipped by 5 bases and J by 5 bases, with 18 bases between them. In DNA form, the CDR3 reads TGTGCCTGGGGATCTGGGGGTTTGGGGACTGAAGCTTTCTTT. Its protein product is CAWGSGGLGTEAFF.

The chain carries TRBV28 and TRBJ1-1; D unclear. The CDR3 spans 12 residues. Deletions cut 0 bases from V and 7 bases from J, with 6 bases between. Germline V gene sequence: CDR1 MDHEN, CDR2 SYDVKM. DNA of the CDR3: TGTGCCAGCAGTTTATGGGGGATTGAAGCTTTCTTT. It translates to CASSLWGIEAFF.

This clone was counted a single time. The chain recombines TRBV5-1 with TRBJ1-6; weak D call: TRBD1 (6 bases). CDR3 length equals 14 residues. The germline CDR1 and CDR2 sequences are SGHRS and YFSETQ. V was shortened by 10 bases and J by 9 bases, with 20 bases between the two germline ends. CDR3 in amino acids: CARRRGGDGSPLHF. For the CDR3, the DNA is TGCGCCCGCCGAAGGGGGGGGGATGGTTCACCCCTCCACTTT.

J is TRBJ2-3 and V is TRBV6-5, with a possible D match to TRBD2 (6 bases). The CDR3 runs to 14 residues. The germline V gene has CDR1 MNHEY and CDR2 SVGAGI. Trimming took off 1 base at V and 4 bases at J, with 9 bases between the two ends. For the CDR3, the DNA is TGTGCCAGCAGTTACTTCGGAGGGCCAGATACGCAGTATTTT. It specifies CASSYFGGPDTQYF.

This chain uses TRBV13 with TRBJ2-7, with D uncertain. V was clipped by 1 base and J by 2 bases, with 6 bases between them. The CDR3 consists of 13 residues. Germline V CDR1 and CDR2: PRHDT, FYEKMQ (reference sequence). The CDR3 is CASSLAGTYEQYF. The CDR3 DNA sequence: TGTGCCAGCAGCTTAGCCGGAACCTACGAGCAGTACTTC.

The chain couples TRBV19 to TRBJ2-5; D unresolved. Germline CDR1 reads LNHDA; CDR2 reads SQIVND (reference sequence). The CDR3 is 13 residues long. V lost 2 bases and J lost 5, with 9 bases in between. The CDR3 protein is CASSIPNGETQYF. The CDR3 coding sequence is TGTGCCAGTAGTATACCTAATGGGGAGACCCAGTACTTC.

J is TRBJ1-4 and V is TRBV7-2; D gene uncertain. Looked up from germline, CDR1 is SGHTA and CDR2 is FQGNSA. Trimming removed 2 bases from V and 0 bases from J, with 10 bases in between. The CDR3 has 16 amino acids. The DNA for the CDR3 is TGTGCCAGCAGCTTACGGCCCCCTGCAACTAATGAAAAACTGTTTTTT. It encodes CASSLRPPATNEKLFF. The entire variable domain, with the rest obtained from reference TRBV7-2 and TRBJ1-4, is as follows: GAGVSQSPSNKVTEKGKDVELRCDPISGHTALYWYRQSLGQGLEFLIYFQGNSAPDKSGLPSDRFSAERTGGSVSTLTIQRTQQEDSAVYLCASSLRPPATNEKLFFGSGTQLSVL.

This clone was seen a single time. The chain recombines TRBV7-6 with TRBJ1-3; no reliable D call. Between the trimmed V and J ends, which lost 0 bases and 4 bases, there was a span of 10 bases. Germline V CDR1 and CDR2: SGHVS, FNYEAQ. The CDR3 has 15 residues. Here the CDR3 DNA reads TGTGCCAGCAGCTTAGCGGCGGCGGAAGGAAACACCATATATTTT. Residues: CASSLAAAEGNTIYF. The complete variable domain, with remaining parts taken from reference TRBV7-6 and TRBJ1-3, reads GAGVSQSPRYKVTKRGQDVALRCDPISGHVSLYWYRQALGQGPEFLTYFNYEAQQDKSGLPNDRFSAERPEGSISTLTIQRTEQRDSAMYRCASSLAAAEGNTIYFGEGSWLTVV.

This clone was detected only a few times. The V gene is TRBV30, the J gene TRBJ2-3, with 7 bases that match TRBD1. V dropped 6 bases and J dropped 4; count of bases not matched to a gene: 10. Looked up from germline, CDR1 is GTSNPN and CDR2 is SVGIG (reference sequence). CDR3 size: 14 residues. CDR3 DNA: TGTGCCTGCAGGGACAGAAATAGGGCAGATACGCAGTATTTT. This gives the protein CACRDRNRADTQYF.

The genes are TRBV5-5 and TRBJ2-7; D uncertain. The V gene lost 0 bases and the J gene lost 5 bases, with 6 bases spanning the gap. The germline V gene has CDR1 SGHKS and CDR2 YYEKEE (reference sequence). The CDR3 runs 12 residues. In nucleotides, the CDR3 is TGTGCCAGCAGCTTGGTTGGCGACGAGCAGTACTTC. Translated: CASSLVGDEQYF.